Below, one TCR beta chain is given with its context. TCRbeta library construction was performed incorporating unique molecular identifiers. Each CDR3 protein is one row after TCRdb ran MiXCR on the PCR reads. The sample includes about 540,000 distinct CDR3 sequences, around 18% of them seen just once. The CDR3 totals 14 residues. Germline V gives CDR1 MNHNS, CDR2 SASEGT. Trimming cost V 5 bases and J 4 bases; bases outside gene matches: 4. These data are taken from a study of T-cell reconstitution after alpha-beta-depleted transplantation in children. The specimen comprised PBMCs from the stem cell graft donor, sampled from the stem cell graft. The receptor was isolated from a human donor who donated a stem cell graft to a child with acute lymphoblastic leukemia. The chain links TRBV6-1 to TRBJ1-4; 7 bases map to TRBD1. The CDR3 protein is CASSTGTVNEKLFF. The DNA for the CDR3 is TGTGCCAGCAGTACCGGGACAGTTAATGAAAAACTGTTTTTT.